Given below is one TCR beta chain in context. The antigen is unknown. This CDR3 contains 17 residues. V lost 5 bases, J lost 8 bases, and 18 bases stayed unmatched. Germline V gene lookup returns CDR1 MNHEY and CDR2 SMNVEV (reference sequence). This record comes from a study of cytomegalovirus exposure and HLA in healthy donors. Whole-study results and caveats: The study dropped some indistinguishable V segments, TRBV6-2 and TRBV6-3 among them.

PCR employed 60 Vbeta and 13 Jbeta primers. Sequenced by immunoSEQ multiplex PCR; TCRdb stores in-frame clones only, minus some. The data show 50,000 to 70,000 clones, approximately 71% seen once. The source of this sequence is a man in his forties in good health and CMV-seropositive. The V call is TRBV27, the J call TRBJ2-1; 7 bases are a match to TRBD1. Sequences were obtained from PBMCs. For the CDR3, the DNA is TGTGCCAGCAGTCACGACAGGGATCGGACCCCGAGTGATGAGCAGTTCTTC. This sequence encodes CASSHDRDRTPSDEQFF.